The sequence of this T cell receptor (beta chain) was determined in a study of human T cells and chemical hapten exposure. Concerning this clonotype: Its antigen is still unknown.

Time point noted: pre-sensitization, week 0. Treatment here: therapeutic diphenylcyclopropenone sensitization with weekly scalp DPC. Before extraction, the whole blood was not fractionated, and total RNA was taken from it. Regarding the study as a whole: DPC sensitization left the count of TCRs above 1 in 1000 unchanged.

The V and J ends lost 0 bases and 3 bases, in that order; junction bases with no gene match: 5. This CDR3 region has 15 residues. The V gene's germline CDR1 is MGHRA and CDR2 YSYEKL. MiXCR, run by TCRdb on the RACE reads, gives a single entry per CDR3 protein. The sample holds 180,000 or so distinct CDR3 sequences, roughly 30% seen once. The source of this sequence is a woman in her thirties with alopecia areata. Some clones in this sample may be carry-over from other donors' samples. The rearrangement uses TRBV4-1 and TRBJ2-7; 7 bases agree with TRBD2. The material sequenced was whole blood, taken in connection with sensitization to the hapten diphenylcyclopropenone (DPC). DNA of the CDR3: TGCGCCAGCAGCCAAGAGAGGCTAGCGGACTACGAGCAGTACTTC. This encodes CASSQERLADYEQYF.